A single sample gave rise to the 21 T cell receptor beta chains below, sequenced in a study of cytomegalovirus exposure and HLA in healthy donors. The PCR made use of 60 Vbeta and 13 Jbeta primers. Profiling relied on immunoSEQ multiplex PCR, and the TCRdb table lists in-frame clones only, not all of them. The data hold 100,000 to 150,000 clones, with roughly 77% observed a single time. Input material: PBMCs. All receptors derive from a man aged 18-30 years in good health and CMV-seronegative.

CDR3 region: CASSQDVSLAIREQYF. The CDR3 DNA reads TGCGCCAGCAGCCAAGATGTCAGCCTAGCGATACGGGAGCAGTACTTC. The gene calls are TRBV4-3 and TRBJ2-7; a possible D gene is TRBD2 (6 bases). V dropped 0 bases and J dropped 7 bases, with 19 bases sitting between them. The germline V gene encodes CDR1 LGHNA and CDR2 YSLEER. The CDR3 sequence is 16 residues long.

V gene TRBV11-2 combines with J gene TRBJ1-1; D is uncertain. From germline, CDR1 is SGHAT and CDR2 FQNNGV. The CDR3 extends over 13 amino acids. V was pared by 2 bases and J by 0 bases, with 4 bases between. The CDR3 nucleotides read TGTGCCAGCAGCTTACGGGTGAACACTGAAGCTTTCTTT. Amino acids: CASSLRVNTEAFF.

This clone was seen just once. V is TRBV5-6 and J is TRBJ1-2, with 10 positions matching TRBD1. The germline gives CDR1 SGHDT, CDR2 YYEEEE. V lost 5 bases and J lost 4; bases outside the gene matches: 8. The CDR3 length is 15 residues. The CDR3 spells CASSHGGTGVYGYTF. CDR3 in DNA: TGTGCCAGCAGTCACGGCGGGACAGGGGTCTATGGCTACACCTTC.

V is TRBV2 and J is TRBJ1-5; D is ambiguous. V lost 6 bases, J lost 6 bases, and 9 bases lay in between. Germline CDR1 SNHLY, CDR2 FYNNEI. The CDR3 has 12 amino acids. The CDR3 loop reads CASSLSGQPQHF. CDR3 DNA: TGTGCCAGCAGCCTATCCGGTCAGCCCCAGCATTTT. The complete variable domain, with remaining parts taken from reference TRBV2 and TRBJ1-5, reads EPEVTQTPSHQVTQMGQEVILRCVPISNHLYFYWYRQILGQKVEFLVSFYNNEISEKSEIFDDQFSVERPDGSNFTLKIRSTKLEDSAMYFCASSLSGQPQHFGDGTRLSIL.

The chain uses TRBV9 and TRBJ2-3; 13 bases match TRBD2. The CDR3 consists of 17 residues. Germline V gives CDR1 SGDLS, CDR2 YYNGEE. V lost 0 bases to trimming and J lost 1 base; unmatched junction nucleotides: 2. This CDR3 reads CASSVVGLAGGTDTQYF. CDR3 nucleotides: TGTGCCAGCAGCGTAGTAGGACTAGCGGGGGGCACAGATACGCAGTATTTT.

The rearrangement uses TRBV6-1 and TRBJ1-1; no clear D. Trimming took off 4 bases at V and 4 bases at J, with 10 bases between the two ends. CDR3 length equals 13 residues. The germline V gene encodes CDR1 MNHNS and CDR2 SASEGT. CDR3: CASSVLPGTEAFF. Here the CDR3 DNA reads TGTGCCAGCAGTGTACTCCCGGGCACTGAAGCTTTCTTT.

V usage is TRBV7-9 and J usage is TRBJ2-6, with TRBD1 matching 8 bases. Germline trimming cut 5 bases from V and 0 bases from J; bases unmatched to any gene: 6. The CDR3 is 17 amino acids. The germline V gene has CDR1 SEHNR and CDR2 FQNEAQ (reference sequence). CDR3 protein: CASSPGTGISGANVLTF. For the CDR3, the DNA is TGTGCCAGCAGCCCGGGGACAGGAATCTCTGGGGCCAACGTCCTGACTTTC.

The J gene is TRBJ1-5, the V gene TRBV6-6; D gene uncertain. V was cut by 0 bases and J by 5 bases, with 5 bases left in between. The germline V gene encodes CDR1 MNHNY and CDR2 SVGAGI (reference sequence). The CDR3 consists of 13 residues. This chain's CDR3 is CASSYSRDQPQHF. CDR3 DNA sequence: TGTGCCAGCAGTTACTCGAGAGATCAGCCCCAGCATTTT.

In its sample, this clone was seen once. The chain carries TRBV6-5 and TRBJ2-3; D call uncertain. This CDR3 comprises 13 residues. The V gene lost 5 bases and the J gene lost 2 bases, with 8 bases spanning the gap. Germline V gene sequence: CDR1 MNHEY, CDR2 SVGAGI. CDR3 protein: CASSITDTDTQYF. In nucleotides, the CDR3 is TGTGCCAGCAGTATCACAGACACAGATACGCAGTATTTT.

The sample holds one count of this clone. The chain is built from TRBV6-5 and TRBJ2-1, with TRBD2 identical over 14 bases. V lost 6 bases and J lost 7; bases outside the gene matches: 5. Germline V gene sequence: CDR1 MNHEY, CDR2 SVGAGI. The CDR3 sequence is 15 residues long. The CDR3 here is CASSKTSGGANEQFF. For the CDR3, the DNA is TGTGCCAGCAGCAAGACTAGCGGGGGGGCGAATGAGCAGTTCTTC.

The chain employs TRBV9 and TRBJ2-1, with 12 nucleotides matching TRBD1. Germline V CDR1 and CDR2: SGDLS, YYNGEE. This CDR3 region has 17 residues. The trim removed 3 bases at V and 10 bases at J, leaving 14 bases unmatched. CDR3 coding DNA: TGTGCCAGCAGCGCGAGGGGGGGACAGGGGGCAAGACAGGAGCAGTTCTTC. It is translated as CASSARGGQGARQEQFF.

The rearrangement links TRBV9 to TRBJ1-1, with 9 bases that match TRBD1. Trimming at V came to 3 bases and at J to 4 bases, leaving 4 bases not matched to a gene. CDR3 length: 14 residues. CDR1 and CDR2 from the germline V gene are SGDLS and YYNGEE. CDR3 DNA sequence: TGTGCCAGCAGCGGAGGGACAGGGCCCACTGAAGCTTTCTTT. Protein: CASSGGTGPTEAFF.

The CDR3 sequence is CASSELQGLRPQHF. In nucleotides, the CDR3 is TGTGCCAGCAGCGAACTCCAGGGTCTACGGCCCCAGCATTTT. V gene TRBV7-2 combines with J gene TRBJ1-5; possibly TRBD1 for D (5 bases). The CDR3 spans 14 residues. CDR1 is SGHTA and CDR2 is FQGNSA in the germline V gene. V was cut by 5 bases and J by 9 bases, with 17 bases left in between.

The chain uses TRBV6-5 and TRBJ1-1; 11 bases are shared with TRBD1. V lost 7 bases to trimming and J lost 0 bases; unmatched junction nucleotides: 4. The length of the CDR3 is 15 residues. Germline assignment: CDR1 MNHEY and CDR2 SVGAGI. In nucleotides, the CDR3 is TGTGCCAGCACTGGGACAGGGGGATTGAACACTGAAGCTTTCTTT. It codes for CASTGTGGLNTEAFF.

The V call is TRBV9, the J call TRBJ1-2, with TRBD1 identical over 10 bases. The J segment lost 0 bases and the V segment lost 4 bases, leaving 6 bases of the junction unmatched. The CDR3 runs 16 residues. CDR1 is SGDLS and CDR2 is YYNGEE in the germline V gene. The CDR3 here is CASSPRQGATNYGYTF. The CDR3 nucleotides are TGTGCCAGCAGCCCAAGACAGGGGGCGACTAACTATGGCTACACCTTC. Based on the CDR3 plus reference TRBV9 and TRBJ1-2, the full variable domain is DSGVTQTPKHLITATGQRVTLRCSPRSGDLSVYWYQQSLDQGLQFLIQYYNGEERAKGNILERFSAQQFPDLHSELNLSSLELGDSALYFCASSPRQGATNYGYTFGSGTRLTVV.

This clone occurred a few times. The chain links TRBV6-6 to TRBJ2-7, with TRBD1 identical over 8 bases. Trimming at V came to 6 bases and at J to 3 bases, leaving 10 bases not matched to a gene. This CDR3 is 15 amino acids long. Germline V lookup: CDR1 MNHNY, CDR2 SVGAGI (reference sequence). The CDR3 here is CASSVGETGDYEQYF. In DNA, the CDR3 is TGTGCCAGCAGCGTAGGGGAGACAGGGGACTACGAGCAGTACTTC.

This chain connects TRBV27 to TRBJ2-1, with TRBD2 identical over 11 bases. The CDR3 has 16 amino acids. Germline-derived CDR1 and CDR2 are MNHEY and SMNVEV (reference sequence). The J segment lost 5 bases and the V segment lost 5 bases, leaving 8 bases of the junction unmatched. CDR3 in DNA: TGTGCCAGCAGTAAACTAGCGGGGGCACCTAACAATGAGCAGTTCTTC. Encoded protein: CASSKLAGAPNNEQFF.

This chain links TRBV20-1 with TRBJ2-7; D not resolved. Trimming left V 1 base short and J 5 bases short, with 6 bases between. Germline CDR1 and CDR2: DFQATT and SNEGSKA (reference sequence). The CDR3 is 11 amino acids. The CDR3 nucleotides are TGCAGTGCTAGAGCCACAGACGAGCAGTACTTC. Its protein product is CSARATDEQYF.

V and J are TRBV25-1 and TRBJ2-5; D might be TRBD2 (6 bases). Near its end, the DNA agrees better with TRBJ2-7, so the J call may be wrong. The germline gives CDR1 MGHDK, CDR2 SYGVNS. This CDR3 region has 15 residues. In nucleotides, the CDR3 is TGTGCCAGCAGTGAATTGGCGGGGTGGGGGGACGAGCAGTACTTC. Residues: CASSELAGWGDEQYF.

This clone appeared a single time. V usage is TRBV11-1 and J usage is TRBJ2-7; 9 bases match TRBD1. Germline CDR1 is SGHAT and CDR2 is FQDESV (reference sequence). V lost 3 bases, J lost 5 bases, and 8 bases stayed unmatched. The CDR3 has 15 residues. The CDR3 nucleotides are TGTGCCAGCAGCTTGAGGGGACAGGGATTCCACGAGCAGTACTTC. This codes for CASSLRGQGFHEQYF.

The chain is built from TRBV6-5 and TRBJ2-1; TRBD1 aligns across 12 bases. The CDR3 is made up of 13 amino acids. The junction had 1 base not matched to a gene; V was cut back by 6 bases and J by 7 bases. Germline V gene lookup returns CDR1 MNHEY and CDR2 SVGAGI. In nucleotides, the CDR3 is TGTGCCAGCAGGGGACAGGGGGCGAATGAGCAGTTCTTC. It is translated as CASRGQGANEQFF.